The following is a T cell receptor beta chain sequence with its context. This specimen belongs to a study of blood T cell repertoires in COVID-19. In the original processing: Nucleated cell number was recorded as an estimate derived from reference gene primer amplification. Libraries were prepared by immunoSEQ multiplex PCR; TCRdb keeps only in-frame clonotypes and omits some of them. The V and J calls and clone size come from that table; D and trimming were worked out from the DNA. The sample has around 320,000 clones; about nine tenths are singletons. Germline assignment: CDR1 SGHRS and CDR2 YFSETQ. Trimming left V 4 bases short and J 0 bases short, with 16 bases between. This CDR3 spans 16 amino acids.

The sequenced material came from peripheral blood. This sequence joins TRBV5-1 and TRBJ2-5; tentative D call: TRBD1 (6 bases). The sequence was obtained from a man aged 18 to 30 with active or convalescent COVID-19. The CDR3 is CASSRRQGYDQETQYF. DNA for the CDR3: TGCGCCAGCAGCCGCCGCCAGGGGTATGACCAAGAGACCCAGTACTTC.